The 5 T cell receptor beta chains reported below all come from one sample, sequenced in a study of CD4 T cells in relation to SARS-CoV-2 and coronaviruses. Assay used: immunoSEQ multiplex PCR; TCRdb lists only in-frame clones, some missing. This table holds 30,000 to 40,000 clones, under 85% found once. Their target antigens are unknown. The sample taken for sequencing was memory CD4+ T cells from PBMCs, cultured in vitro. The source of these receptors is an adult with COVID-19.

The chain recombines TRBV18 with TRBJ1-1; D unclear. CDR3 length: 13 amino acids. V dropped 6 bases and J dropped 1 base, with 9 bases sitting between them. Germline V lookup: CDR1 KGHSH, CDR2 LQKENI. As DNA, the CDR3 is TGTGCCAGCTCCAGCGCGGAGAACACTGAAGCTTTCTTT. Encoded protein: CASSSAENTEAFF. The full variable domain, with the rest looked up from reference TRBV18 and TRBJ1-1, is NAGVMQNPRHLVRRRGQEARLRCSPMKGHSHVYWYRQLPEEGLKFMVYLQKENIIDESGMPKERFSAEFPKEGPSILRIQQVVRGDSAAYFCASSSAENTEAFFGQGTRLTVV.

The rearrangement joins TRBV2 to TRBJ2-3, with 9 bases lining up with TRBD1. Germline CDR1 is SNHLY and CDR2 is FYNNEI. This CDR3 region has 13 residues. V was clipped by 4 bases and J by 6 bases; unmatched bases: 2. The CDR3 here is CASSVGTGDTQYF. The CDR3 DNA follows: TGTGCCAGCAGTGTGGGGACAGGGGATACGCAGTATTTT.

The gene calls are TRBV9 and TRBJ2-7; TRBD2 might be the D (6 bases). CDR1 is SGDLS and CDR2 is YYNGEE in the germline V gene. The ends were cut back, 0 bases at V and 0 bases at J, with 10 bases in the middle. The CDR3 consists of 15 residues. CDR3 residues: CASSVDAGSSYEQYF. CDR3 in DNA: TGTGCCAGCAGCGTAGACGCGGGGAGCTCCTACGAGCAGTACTTC.

CDR3 region: CASSLIAGTSYNEQFF. CDR3 bases: TGTGCCAGTAGTTTAATAGCGGGAACTTCCTACAATGAGCAGTTCTTC. V is TRBV19 and J is TRBJ2-1; TRBD2 agrees at 8 bases. V shed 5 bases and J 1 base; nucleotides not matched to a gene: 7. Germline V gene sequence: CDR1 LNHDA, CDR2 SQIVND (reference sequence). CDR3 size: 16 residues.

The V gene is TRBV6-6, the J gene TRBJ2-3; possibly TRBD1 or TRBD2 for D (5 bases each). Trimming removed 10 bases at V and 2 bases at J, with 13 bases between. The CDR3 runs to 13 residues. Per germline, CDR1 MNHNY and CDR2 SVGAGI (reference sequence). The CDR3 bases are TGTGCCATCGGGGCGGGCCTCACAGATACGCAGTATTTT. Protein sequence: CAIGAGLTDTQYF.